This is a list of T cell receptor beta chains from one sample in a study of blood T cell repertoires in COVID-19. The table came from immunoSEQ multiplex PCR; TCRdb's copy has only in-frame clones and leaves some out. The sample comprises about 140,000 clones, approximately 82% of which are singletons, and 1.6% rests with the top ten. The sample taken for sequencing was peripheral blood. Receptors originate from a human donor in a cohort sampled during active COVID-19. Both conserved end residues are part of each CDR3. The D gene is left open where the match is weak. Size tells how often a clone was seen (once, few, many) or the class of an expanded clone, and some rows leave it out.

CDR3aa	CDR3nt	d_gene	v_gene	j_gene	abundance
CASSLGVAGIYEQYF	TGTGCCAGCAGCTTAGGAGTAGCGGGAATCTACGAGCAGTACTTC	TRBD2	TRBV7-6	TRBJ2-7	NA
CASRLGLGELFF	TGTGCCAGCAGACTAGGGCTCGGGGAGCTGTTTTTT	NA	TRBV7-3	TRBJ2-2	NA
CAITGGSAYNTEAFF	TGTGCCATCACGGGGGGTTCAGCTTATAACACTGAAGCTTTCTTT	NA	TRBV10-3	TRBJ1-1	NA
CASSPRDSGANVLTF	TGTGCCAGTAGTCCCCGGGACTCTGGGGCCAACGTCCTGACTTTC	NA	TRBV19	TRBJ2-6	once
CASSRSSGVGNEKLFF	TGCGCCAGCAGCCGATCCTCAGGGGTGGGTAATGAAAAACTGTTTTTT	NA	TRBV4-3	TRBJ1-4	NA
CASSLRDRGQETQYF	TGTGCCAGCAGCCTCCGGGACAGAGGACAAGAGACCCAGTACTTC	TRBD1	TRBV11-3	TRBJ2-5	once
CASSLRAGAEEQYF	TGTGCCAGCAGCTTACGGGCGGGAGCAGAAGAGCAGTACTTC	TRBD2	TRBV7-8	TRBJ2-7	NA
CASSFGSGANVLTF	TGTGCCAGCAGCTTCGGCTCTGGGGCCAACGTCCTGACTTTC	NA	TRBV7-8	TRBJ2-6	once
CASSQGTVGREDEKLFF	TGTGCCAGCAGCCAGGGTACAGTGGGCAGGGAGGACGAAAAACTGTTTTTT	NA	TRBV4-2	TRBJ1-4	NA
CASSYYSQGADYGYTF	TGTGCCAGCAGTTACTATAGTCAGGGGGCCGACTATGGCTACACCTTC	TRBD1	TRBV6-5	TRBJ1-2	NA
CASSLPSTDTQYF	TGCGCCAGCAGCTTGCCTAGCACAGATACGCAGTATTTT	NA	TRBV5-1	TRBJ2-3	NA
CASSLAILQPQHF	TGCGCCAGCAGCTTAGCTATTCTCCAGCCCCAGCATTTT	NA	TRBV5-1	TRBJ1-5	NA
CASSLTSGTHEQYF	TGCGCCAGCAGCTTAACTAGCGGCACACACGAGCAGTACTTC	TRBD2	TRBV5-1	TRBJ2-7	NA
CASSRPGASKDEQYF	TGTGCCAGCAGCCGCCCAGGGGCCTCAAAGGACGAGCAGTACTTC	NA	TRBV27	TRBJ2-7	once
CASSLTGGAYEQYF	TGTGCCAGCAGCTTGACAGGGGGGGCCTACGAGCAGTACTTC	TRBD1	TRBV11-1	TRBJ2-7	NA
CASRPPGLAGGTDTQYF	TGTGCCTCTCGTCCCCCGGGACTAGCGGGGGGCACAGATACGCAGTATTTT	TRBD2	TRBV27	TRBJ2-3	NA
CASSPVDRVIDEQYF	TGCGCCAGCAGCCCCGTCGACAGGGTGATTGACGAGCAGTACTTC	TRBD1	TRBV5-1	TRBJ2-7	NA
CASSPWGGLNTEAFF	TGTGCCAGCAGCCCCTGGGGAGGACTGAACACTGAAGCTTTCTTT	NA	TRBV5-4	TRBJ1-1	NA
CASSQDPGRDTEAFF	TGCGCCAGCAGCCAAGATCCTGGGAGGGACACTGAAGCTTTCTTT	NA	TRBV4-1	TRBJ1-1	NA
CASSLALGQNLRAFF	TGCGCCAGCAGCTTGGCACTGGGACAAAACCTACGAGCTTTCTTT	NA	TRBV5-1	TRBJ1-1	few
CASSAASGVYNEQFF	TGTGCCAGCAGCGCCGCTAGCGGGGTCTACAATGAGCAGTTCTTC	TRBD2	TRBV28	TRBJ2-1	NA
CASSRGNSNQPQHF	TGTGCCAGCAGTCGGGGGAATAGCAATCAGCCCCAGCATTTT	NA	TRBV25-1	TRBJ1-5	NA
CASSPPSLNQETQYF	TGTGCCAGCTCACCACCGAGTTTAAACCAAGAGACCCAGTACTTC	NA	TRBV18	TRBJ2-5	NA
CASTHPGVGTQYF	TGTGCCAGCACCCACCCGGGGGTTGGGACCCAGTACTTC	NA	TRBV7-9	TRBJ2-5	NA
CASSFSGRTQETQYF	TGTGCCAGCAGTTTCAGCGGGAGGACCCAAGAGACCCAGTACTTC	TRBD2	TRBV6-5	TRBJ2-5	NA
CASSRLAGQGEQFF	TGTGCCAGTAGTCGACTAGCGGGACAGGGTGAGCAGTTCTTC	TRBD2	TRBV19	TRBJ2-1	few
CASSLITGTSGANEQFF	TGTGCCAGCAGCCTCATTACCGGGACTAGCGGAGCCAATGAGCAGTTCTTC	TRBD2	TRBV9	TRBJ2-1	NA
CASSFRGAQGYTF	TGTGCCAGCAGTTTTCGGGGGGCGCAGGGCTACACCTTC	NA	TRBV28	TRBJ1-2	NA
CASSLVTRGRNSPLHF	TGTGCCAGCAGTTTAGTAACCAGGGGGCGAAATTCACCCCTCCACTTT	TRBD1	TRBV27	TRBJ1-6	NA
CASSPVYGELFF	TGTGCCAGCTCACCAGTTTACGGGGAGCTGTTTTTT	NA	TRBV18	TRBJ2-2	NA
CASSLRGIGGYTF	TGTGCCAGCAGTTTGAGGGGGATCGGTGGCTACACCTTC	NA	TRBV27	TRBJ1-2	NA
CSVGTGRSNQPQHF	TGCAGCGTTGGGACAGGGCGAAGCAATCAGCCCCAGCATTTT	TRBD1	TRBV29-1	TRBJ1-5	NA
CASSLVASRILITDTQYF	TGTGCCAGCAGCTTGGTCGCTAGCAGGATCCTTATTACAGATACGCAGTATTTT	NA	TRBV5-8	TRBJ2-3	NA
CASSQEGYSGQITYEQYF	TGCGCCAGCAGCCAAGAGGGCTATTCTGGACAGATAACCTACGAGCAGTACTTC	NA	TRBV4-1	TRBJ2-7	NA
CASSPPGLQETQYF	TGTGCCAGTAGTCCTCCGGGACTCCAAGAGACCCAGTACTTC	NA	TRBV19	TRBJ2-5	NA
CASSIGQVSYEQYF	TGTGCCAGTAGTATTGGGCAGGTTTCCTACGAGCAGTACTTC	NA	TRBV19	TRBJ2-7	NA
CASSRRQGVNTIYF	TGTGCCAGCAGTCGGCGCCAGGGGGTAAACACCATATATTTT	TRBD1	TRBV27	TRBJ1-3	NA
CATSRDQGGYEGYTF	TGTGCCACCAGCAGAGATCAGGGAGGATATGAGGGCTACACCTTC	NA	TRBV15	TRBJ1-2	NA
CASSVQGFGEQYF	TGTGCCAGTAGCGTTCAGGGGTTTGGGGAGCAGTACTTC	NA	TRBV19	TRBJ2-7	NA
CASSDDRATDTQYF	TGTGCCAGCAGTGATGACAGGGCGACAGATACGCAGTATTTT	TRBD1	TRBV25-1	TRBJ2-3	NA
CAWKSLLGKGTEAFF	TGTGCCTGGAAGTCTCTCCTCGGGAAGGGAACTGAAGCTTTCTTT	NA	TRBV30	TRBJ1-1	few
CATSRSDSNQPQHF	TGTGCCACCTCAAGGAGTGATAGCAATCAGCCCCAGCATTTT	NA	TRBV24-1	TRBJ1-5	NA
CASSGTSGYGQYF	TGTGCCAGCTCCGGGACTAGCGGGTATGGGCAGTATTTT	TRBD2	TRBV18	TRBJ2-3	NA
CASSESVLTGQYF	TGCGCCAGCAGTGAGTCTGTGCTTACGGGGCAGTACTTC	NA	TRBV10-2	TRBJ2-7	few
CASSQLAGAETQYF	TGTGCCAGCAGCCAACTAGCGGGAGCAGAGACCCAGTACTTC	TRBD2	TRBV6-5	TRBJ2-5	NA
CASSLMRGSGNTIYF	TGTGCCAGCAGTCTAATGAGGGGGTCTGGAAACACCATATATTTT	NA	TRBV5-6	TRBJ1-3	NA
CASSIDGAGTVNIQYF	TGTGCCAGTAGTATAGATGGGGCGGGAACGGTAAACATTCAGTACTTC	NA	TRBV19	TRBJ2-4	NA
CASSFGQNYGYTF	TGTGCCAGCAGCTTTGGACAAAACTATGGCTACACCTTC	NA	TRBV11-2	TRBJ1-2	NA
CASSKLAGTHNEQFF	TGTGCCAGCAGCAAACTAGCGGGAACCCACAATGAGCAGTTCTTC	TRBD2	TRBV6-2/TRBV6-3	TRBJ2-1	NA
CASSFSTGELFF	TGCGCCAGCAGCTTCTCCACCGGGGAGCTGTTTTTT	NA	TRBV5-1	TRBJ2-2	NA
CASSSMDTYGYTF	TGTGCCAGCAGCTCTATGGACACGTATGGCTACACCTTC	NA	TRBV3-1/TRBV3-2	TRBJ1-2	NA
CAIRAGGSSYEQYF	TGTGCCATCAGGGCAGGGGGCAGCTCCTACGAGCAGTACTTC	TRBD1	TRBV10-3	TRBJ2-7	NA
CASSPLGQEGKNIQYF	TGTGCCAGCTCACCCCTGGGACAGGAAGGCAAAAACATTCAGTACTTC	TRBD1	TRBV18	TRBJ2-4	NA
CASRQQENEKLFF	TGTGCCAGCAGACAACAAGAAAATGAAAAACTGTTTTTT	NA	TRBV27	TRBJ1-4	NA
CASSLGQGEGTNEKLFF	TGTGCCAGCTCACTAGGACAGGGGGAAGGAACTAATGAAAAACTGTTTTTT	TRBD1	TRBV18	TRBJ1-4	NA
CSVGQDSYEQYF	TGCAGCGTTGGACAGGACTCCTACGAGCAGTACTTC	NA	TRBV29-1	TRBJ2-7	NA
CASSRARAEYNEQFF	TGTGCCAGTAGCCGCGCTAGAGCCGAATACAATGAGCAGTTCTTC	NA	TRBV19	TRBJ2-1	once